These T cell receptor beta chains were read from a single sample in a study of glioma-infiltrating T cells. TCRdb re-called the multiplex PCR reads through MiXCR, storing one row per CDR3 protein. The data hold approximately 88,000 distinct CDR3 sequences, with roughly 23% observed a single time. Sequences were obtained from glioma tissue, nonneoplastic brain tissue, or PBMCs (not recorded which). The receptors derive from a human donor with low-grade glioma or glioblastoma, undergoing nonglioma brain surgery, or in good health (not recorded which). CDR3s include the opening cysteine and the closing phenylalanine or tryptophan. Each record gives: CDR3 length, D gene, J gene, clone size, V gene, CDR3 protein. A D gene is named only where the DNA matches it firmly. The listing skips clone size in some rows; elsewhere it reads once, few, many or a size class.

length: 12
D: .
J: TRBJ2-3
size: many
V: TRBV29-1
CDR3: CSVVGGRDTQYF

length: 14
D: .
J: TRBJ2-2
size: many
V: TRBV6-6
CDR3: CASSYRQNTGELFF

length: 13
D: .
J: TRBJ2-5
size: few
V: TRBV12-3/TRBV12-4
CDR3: CASSLLAGETQYF

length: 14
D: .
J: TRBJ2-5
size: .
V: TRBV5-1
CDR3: CASSLGASQETQYF

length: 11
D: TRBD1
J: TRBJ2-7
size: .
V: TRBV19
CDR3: CASSRDRRQYF

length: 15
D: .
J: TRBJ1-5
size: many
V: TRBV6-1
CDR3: CASSPTGVFNQPQHF

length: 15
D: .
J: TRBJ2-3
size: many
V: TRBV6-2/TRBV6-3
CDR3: CASRGRGSSTDTQYF

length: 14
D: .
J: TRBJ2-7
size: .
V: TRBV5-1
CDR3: CASSLQDLTDEQYF

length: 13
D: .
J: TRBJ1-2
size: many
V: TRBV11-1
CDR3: CASSLTANYGYTF

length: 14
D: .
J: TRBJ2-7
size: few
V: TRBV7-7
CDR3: CASSPGPAPYEQYF

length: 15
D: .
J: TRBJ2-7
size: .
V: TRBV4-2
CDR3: CASSQANSASYEQYF

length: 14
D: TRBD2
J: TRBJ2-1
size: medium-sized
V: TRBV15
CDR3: CATSPSGTYNEQFF

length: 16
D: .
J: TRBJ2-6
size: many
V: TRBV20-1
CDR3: CSASPGGTSGANVLTF

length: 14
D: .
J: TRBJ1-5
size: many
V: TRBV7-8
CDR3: CASSPQGGNQPQHF

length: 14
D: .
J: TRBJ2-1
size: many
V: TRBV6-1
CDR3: CASTSRGLYNEQFF

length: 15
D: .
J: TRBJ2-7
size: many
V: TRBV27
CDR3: CASNPQQGPRDEQYF

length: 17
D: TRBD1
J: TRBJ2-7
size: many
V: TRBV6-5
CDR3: CASSYSGRGGEGYEQYF

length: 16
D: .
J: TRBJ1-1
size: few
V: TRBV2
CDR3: CASSSNPGLSNTEAFF

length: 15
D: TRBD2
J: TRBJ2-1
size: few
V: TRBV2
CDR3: CASSQEAGTINEQFF

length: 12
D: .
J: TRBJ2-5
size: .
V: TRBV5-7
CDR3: CASSQFEETQYF

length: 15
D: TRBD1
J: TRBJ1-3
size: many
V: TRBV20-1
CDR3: CSARDPGTGWDTIYF

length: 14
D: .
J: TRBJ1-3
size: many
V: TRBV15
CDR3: CATSREGQGRDIYF

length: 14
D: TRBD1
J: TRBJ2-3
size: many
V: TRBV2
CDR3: CASGRTGATDTQYF

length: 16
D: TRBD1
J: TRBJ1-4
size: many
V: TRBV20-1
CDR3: CSARAPGGATNEKLFF

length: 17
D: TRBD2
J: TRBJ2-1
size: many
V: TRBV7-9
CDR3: CASSQPYRTSGGNEQFF

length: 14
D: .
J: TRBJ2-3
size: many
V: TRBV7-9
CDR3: CASSLTRSTDTQYF

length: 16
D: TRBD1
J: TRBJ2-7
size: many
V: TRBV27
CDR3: CASSIPRQGGSYEQYF

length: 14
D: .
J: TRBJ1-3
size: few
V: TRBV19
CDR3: CASSPGISGNTIYF